Presented here are 15 T cell receptor beta chains from one specimen sequenced in a study of control samples from healthy donors and cancer patients. The protocol was immunoSEQ multiplex PCR, while the TCRdb copy is restricted to in-frame clones and leaves out a portion. The table has about 160,000 clones, about 87% seen once. Sequenced: blood. The receptors here all came from a man aged 30 to 39 in good health.

The genes are TRBV4-3 and TRBJ2-7, with 8 positions matching TRBD1. CDR3 length: 16 amino acids. The J segment lost 3 bases and the V segment lost 0 bases, leaving 7 bases of the junction unmatched. Germline CDR1 reads LGHNA; CDR2 reads YSLEER. CDR3 nucleotides: TGCGCCAGCAGCCAAGATCGGGGAACAGGGGGCTACGAGCAGTACTTC. It translates to CASSQDRGTGGYEQYF.

The genes are TRBV18 and TRBJ1-5; D ambiguous. The ends were cut back, 6 bases at V and 9 bases at J, with 15 bases in the middle. There are 13 residues in the CDR3. Germline-derived CDR1 and CDR2 are KGHSH and LQKENI. The CDR3 protein is CASSLDRVAPQHF. As DNA, the CDR3 is TGTGCCAGCTCCCTAGACCGGGTAGCGCCCCAGCATTTT.

The chain's CDR3 is CASSLRAGTNEKLFF. CDR3 DNA sequence: TGTGCCAGCAGTTTAAGGGCCGGGACTAATGAAAAACTGTTTTTT. The chain recombines TRBV27 with TRBJ1-4; D unclear. Trimming cost V 2 bases and J 2 bases, with 9 bases left between them. This CDR3 comprises 15 residues. Germline CDR1 and CDR2: MNHEY and SMNVEV (reference sequence). Combining the CDR3 with reference TRBV27 and TRBJ1-4 gives the whole variable domain EAQVTQNPRYLITVTGKKLTVTCSQNMNHEYMSWYRQDPGLGLRQIYYSMNVEVTDKGDVPEGYKVSRKEKRNFPLILESPSPNQTSLYFCASSLRAGTNEKLFFGSGTQLSVL.

The chain employs TRBV12-3 or TRBV12-4 and TRBJ2-1; TRBD1 might be the D (5 bases). Trimming removed 3 bases at V and 6 bases at J, with 9 bases between. CDR3 length: 13 amino acids. CDR3 bases: TGTGCCAGCAGTTTCCAGGGAAGCAATGAGCAGTTCTTC. It translates to CASSFQGSNEQFF.

This clone was observed a single time. Here the CDR3 reads CASSIGSVGGPSNEQFF. The CDR3, as DNA: TGTGCCAGTAGTATAGGTTCGGTCGGCGGGCCCTCCAATGAGCAGTTCTTC. This rearrangement joins TRBV19 to TRBJ2-1; tentative D call: TRBD2 (5 bases). Trimming stripped 1 base from V and 6 bases from J, with 19 bases between. CDR3 length: 17 amino acids. Germline V lookup: CDR1 LNHDA, CDR2 SQIVND (reference sequence).

This chain uses TRBV28 with TRBJ1-2; D remains unclear. Trimming shortened V by 7 bases and J by 7 bases, and 16 bases separated the two germline ends. Per germline, CDR1 MDHEN and CDR2 SYDVKM. This CDR3 has 13 residues. The CDR3 DNA follows: TGTGCCAGCATGTCAATAGGGCGGGGTGGCTACACCTTC. Its translation: CASMSIGRGGYTF.

V gene TRBV5-1 combines with J gene TRBJ1-2; the D gene is possibly TRBD1 (5 bases). Germline CDR1 is SGHRS and CDR2 is YFSETQ. The CDR3 is 15 amino acids. With 3 bases removed from V and 0 bases from J, the gap between germline ends came to 12 bases. The CDR3 loop is CASSWGTVSNYGYTF. The DNA of the CDR3 is TGCGCCAGCAGCTGGGGGACCGTTTCTAACTATGGCTACACCTTC.

This chain joins TRBV18 and TRBJ1-1; no reliable D call. Germline V CDR1 and CDR2: KGHSH, LQKENI. The CDR3 has 16 amino acids. Trimming cost V 2 bases and J 1 base, with 14 bases left between them. CDR3 in amino acids: CASSPISPGKNTEAFF. The CDR3 nucleotides are TGTGCCAGCTCACCAATTTCCCCCGGGAAGAACACTGAAGCTTTCTTT. Full variable domain (rest looked up from reference TRBV18 and TRBJ1-1): NAGVMQNPRHLVRRRGQEARLRCSPMKGHSHVYWYRQLPEEGLKFMVYLQKENIIDESGMPKERFSAEFPKEGPSILRIQQVVRGDSAAYFCASSPISPGKNTEAFFGQGTRLTVV.

This clone was detected only once. The J gene is TRBJ2-2, the V gene TRBV12-3 or TRBV12-4, with no clear D. V shed 3 bases and J shed 5 bases, with 4 bases lying between them. The CDR3 covers 12 residues. The CDR3 nucleotides are TGTGCCAGCAGTTTCACAACCGGGGAGCTGTTTTTT. Protein product: CASSFTTGELFF.

V usage is TRBV20-1 and J usage is TRBJ2-3; D gene ambiguous. Germline V CDR1 and CDR2: DFQATT, SNEGSKA (reference sequence). V lost 5 bases and J lost 6, with 9 bases in between. There are 11 residues in the CDR3. DNA for the CDR3: TGCAGTGCTCCCTTAAGGGATACGCAGTATTTT. This gives the protein CSAPLRDTQYF.

This clone came up once. The rearrangement links TRBV11-1 to TRBJ1-3; weak D call: TRBD1 (5 bases). The CDR3 has 14 amino acids. V lost 2 bases and J lost 7, with 12 bases in between. In germline, CDR1 is SGHAT, CDR2 FQDESV (reference sequence). CDR3 coding DNA: TGTGCCAGCAGCTTAACAGGCTCGGACAACACCATATATTTT. It specifies CASSLTGSDNTIYF. Full variable domain (remainder filled in from reference TRBV11-1 and TRBJ1-3): EAEVAQSPRYKITEKSQAVAFWCDPISGHATLYWYRQILGQGPELLVQFQDESVVDDSQLPKDRFSAERLKGVDSTLKIQPAELGDSAMYLCASSLTGSDNTIYFGEGSWLTVV.

V is TRBV19 and J is TRBJ2-1; 12 nucleotides agree with TRBD2. J lost 4 bases, V lost 3 bases, and 7 bases had no gene match. This CDR3 is 17 amino acids long. The germline V gene encodes CDR1 LNHDA and CDR2 SQIVND (reference sequence). CDR3 loop: CASSIPTSGGIYNEQFF. The CDR3 nucleotides read TGTGCCAGTAGTATTCCGACTAGCGGGGGTATTTACAATGAGCAGTTCTTC.

This sequence joins TRBV27 and TRBJ2-4, with 9 nucleotides matching TRBD1. Unmatched junction bases numbered 6, after V lost 0 bases and J lost 0 bases. The CDR3 sequence is 18 residues long. Germline CDR1 and CDR2: MNHEY and SMNVEV (reference sequence). The CDR3 region is CASSLSGTGPLAKNIQYF. The CDR3 DNA reads TGTGCCAGCAGTTTATCCGGGACAGGGCCACTAGCCAAAAACATTCAGTACTTC.

This sequence joins TRBV7-9 and TRBJ1-2; D uncertain. There are 12 residues in the CDR3. Germline V gene sequence: CDR1 SEHNR, CDR2 FQNEAQ (reference sequence). Trimming left V 5 bases short and J 9 bases short, with 13 bases between. Here the CDR3 DNA reads TGTGCCAGCAGCCCGCGGGTGGCGAGCTACACCTTC. Its protein product is CASSPRVASYTF.

V gene TRBV19 combines with J gene TRBJ1-1; unclear D gene. The CDR3 has 14 amino acids. Germline loops: CDR1 LNHDA, CDR2 SQIVND (reference sequence). Trimming pared 11 bases from V and 4 bases from J, leaving 20 bases between. CDR3 in amino acids: CASTIGKGTTEAFF. Written as DNA, the CDR3 is TGTGCCTCAACGATCGGGAAGGGAACCACTGAAGCTTTCTTT.